The following is a T cell receptor beta chain sequence with its context. The target of this receptor is not known. No quality values exist for individual bases; no much larger clone is one base distant. This sample stems from a study of memory CD4+ T cells and cytomegalovirus serostatus (dated by TCRdb to the late 2010s). For context, the study as a whole: The roughly 35 healthy Belgian adults in the cohort included 9 who were CMV seropositive and roughly 25 who were CMV seronegative. The study sequenced CD4+ memory TCRbeta repertoires of a Belgian cohort with known cytomegalovirus serostatus to replicate a published TCR-based CMV serostatus classifier. What the research found in general, with its limitations: On the Belgian cohort, the classifier based on the original framework reached a median bootstrapped AUC of nearly 0.97, with a 95% CI of 0.76-1.00. Unlike the original study, which covered naive and memory CD4+ and CD8+ populations, the Belgian study sequenced only CD4+CD45RO+ memory cells. The results were interpreted as suggesting that the CMV-associated TCR signature is largely present in the CD4+ memory repertoire. Of 164 previously reported CMV-associated TCRbeta sequences, about 68 appeared in the CD4+ memory repertoires, each in one to five individuals. CMV serostatus prediction reached a median bootstrapped AUC of approximately 0.95 with the original framework and just under 0.93 with a US-trained random forest.

Genomic DNA was extracted from sorted cells with the Quick-DNA Microprep Kit. Amplification of TCRbeta DNA was done with the immunoSEQ hsTCRbeta kit, following the protocol from the manufacturer. TCRbeta libraries were sequenced on an Illumina MiSeq instrument. The authors processed their data as follows. Removing out-of-frame sequences left 2 million to 2.5 million distinct TCRbeta sequences, an average of around 67,000 per individual. Each individual was scored by the count of fewer than 200 previously reported CMV-associated TCRbeta sequences and the total productive distinct TCRbeta count. A beta-binomial model was reimplemented in Python, and scikit-learn random forests with default parameters were trained on data from the US cohort. Classifier performance on the Belgian cohort was summarized as median AUC with percentile confidence intervals over 10,000 bootstrap iterations. TCRdb holds this immuneACCESS table with in-frame rearrangements only. Some clones are missing; in checked studies, unresolved V genes explain under half, and the rest has no known cause. That table gives V, J and clone size, and the DNA gave D and trimming. For this sample the table gives 40,000 to 55,000 clones, of which roughly 80% were detected only once. Around 1.2% of the sample comes from the top ten.

Including the terminal cysteine and phenylalanine, the CDR3 comprises 15 residues. Only CDR3 DNA is held: 45 bases, read in frame from base 1. Per the germline V gene, SGDLS is the CDR1 and YYNGEE is the CDR2. The V end loses 2 bases and the J end loses 8 bases, and a stretch of 19 bases separates them. A FACSAria II was used to sort memory CD4+ T cells, defined as single viable CD3+CD4+CD8-CD45RO+ cells. CMV serostatus was determined using a Roche Elecsys assay that detects serum IgG against CMV pp150, pp28, p38 and p52. Once the samples were thawed, total CD4+ T cells were enriched through positive selection using CD4 magnetic microbeads. The samples came from a different study that was designed specifically to examine the CD4+ T cell memory repertoire. Peripheral blood mononuclear cells were isolated and cryopreserved following standard operating procedures; serum was stored at -80 °C. The staining used CD3-PerCP (BW264/56), CD4-APC (RPA-T4), CD45RO-PE (UCHT1) and CD8-Pacific Orange (3B5) antibodies, and Sytox blue was used to exclude non-viable cells.

The V and J segments used are TRBV9 and TRBJ1-1; the D region possibly corresponds to TRBD1 (6 bases align). This receptor was identified in an adult in good health and CMV-seropositive. Sample: memory CD4+ T cells from blood. The DNA sequence is TGTGCCAGCAGCGTTCAGCCGGGAGGGGGAGTAGAAGCTTTCTTT. The translation is CASSVQPGGGVEAFF.